This T cell receptor beta chain was identified during a study of cytomegalovirus exposure and HLA in healthy donors. Study-level findings and limits: There were 150 to 200 TCR beta chains listed as cytomegalovirus-associated. A later analysis reported that several of the most significant clusters appeared to be linked to common viral pathogens, among them Epstein-Barr virus. Researchers left out some V segments, among them TRBV6-2 and TRBV6-3, as indistinguishable. For most TCR sequences rarity was the rule, although some public TCRs occurred in many donors.

The length of the CDR3 is 14 residues. Germline assignment: CDR1 SGHAT and CDR2 FQNNGV. The V segment lost 6 bases and the J segment 6 bases; nucleotides outside the gene matches: 4. As regards this clone: Its matching antigen is unknown.

Primers included in the PCR were 60 Vbeta and 13 Jbeta primers. The table came from immunoSEQ multiplex PCR; TCRdb's copy has only in-frame clones and leaves some out. Of over 70,000 clones listed, 65% to 75% are singletons. The sequenced material came from PBMCs. V gene TRBV11-2 combines with J gene TRBJ2-3; TRBD2 matches 12 bases. The source is a man aged 30 to 39 in good health and CMV-seropositive. The DNA for the CDR3 is TGTGCCAGCAGGGGACTAGCGGGTGGGGATACGCAGTATTTT. It encodes CASRGLAGGDTQYF.